Reported below is one TCR beta chain. The antigen is undetermined. This sample was taken from a study of identifying expanded T cells in peripheral blood. Study results and limitations: Variance in clone template counts between roughly two-week samples significantly increased with total template count across all healthy donors.

The protocol was immunoSEQ multiplex PCR, while the TCRdb copy is restricted to in-frame clones and leaves out a portion. In the table there are under 150,000 clones, about 86% of which are singletons. The CDR3 is made up of 16 amino acids. Trimming took 3 bases from V and 0 from J; bases not matched to a gene: 4. Looked up from germline, CDR1 is SNHLY and CDR2 is FYNNEI. V usage is TRBV2 and J usage is TRBJ2-7; 11 bases match TRBD2. The TCR comes from a person between 18 and 70 years old in good health. Sequenced material: blood. The CDR3 is CASSDPTSGGSYEQYF. In nucleotides, the CDR3 is TGTGCCAGCAGTGACCCCACTAGCGGGGGCTCCTACGAGCAGTACTTC.